This note documents a single T cell receptor (beta chain) sequence. The data stem from a study of blood T cell repertoires in COVID-19. Whole-study context: The United States, Italy and Spain supplied acute and convalescent COVID-19 samples.

CDR1 is SGHVS and CDR2 is FNYEAQ in the germline V gene. With V trimmed by 5 bases and J by 0 bases, 5 bases remained unmatched. The CDR3 runs to 16 residues. Some clones are missing from TCRdb's copy, which holds only in-frame ones; the method was immunoSEQ multiplex PCR. Found here are 250,000 or so clones, approximately 83% of them singletons; the top ten hold more than 5.5%. Sequenced: peripheral blood. The chain uses TRBV7-6 and TRBJ1-3; 9 positions agree with TRBD1. The TCR was taken from a human donor in a cohort sampled during active COVID-19. The CDR3 region is CASSPGTGNSGNTIYF. CDR3 bases: TGTGCCAGCAGCCCCGGGACAGGGAACTCTGGAAACACCATATATTTT.